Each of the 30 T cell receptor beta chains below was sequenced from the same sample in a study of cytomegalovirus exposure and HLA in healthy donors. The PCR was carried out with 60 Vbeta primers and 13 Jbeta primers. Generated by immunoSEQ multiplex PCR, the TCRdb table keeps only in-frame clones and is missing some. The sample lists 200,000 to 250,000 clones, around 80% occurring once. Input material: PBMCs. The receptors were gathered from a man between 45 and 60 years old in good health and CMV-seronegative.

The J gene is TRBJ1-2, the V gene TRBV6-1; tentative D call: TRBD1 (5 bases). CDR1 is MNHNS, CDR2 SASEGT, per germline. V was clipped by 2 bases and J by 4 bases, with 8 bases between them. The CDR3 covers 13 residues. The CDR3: CASSERGLYGYTF. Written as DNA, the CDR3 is TGTGCCAGCAGTGAAAGGGGCCTCTATGGCTACACCTTC.

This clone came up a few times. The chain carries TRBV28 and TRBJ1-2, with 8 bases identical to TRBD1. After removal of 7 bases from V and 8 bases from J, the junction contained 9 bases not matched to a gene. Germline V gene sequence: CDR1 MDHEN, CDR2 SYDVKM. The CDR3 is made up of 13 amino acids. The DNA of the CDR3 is TGTGCCAGCACCATGGACAGGGTGAGAGGCTACACCTTC. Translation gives CASTMDRVRGYTF.

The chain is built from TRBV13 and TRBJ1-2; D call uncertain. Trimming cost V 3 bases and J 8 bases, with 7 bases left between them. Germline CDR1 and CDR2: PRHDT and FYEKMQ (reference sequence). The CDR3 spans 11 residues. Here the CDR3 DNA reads TGTGCCAGCAGCTTCGGTAGCGGCTACACCTTC. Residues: CASSFGSGYTF.

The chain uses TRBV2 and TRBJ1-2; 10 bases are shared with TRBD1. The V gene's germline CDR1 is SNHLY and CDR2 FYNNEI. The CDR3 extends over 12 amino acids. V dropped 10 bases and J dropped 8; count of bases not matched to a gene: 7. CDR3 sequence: CATGTGVYGYTF. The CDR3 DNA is TGTGCCACCGGGACAGGGGTTTACGGCTACACCTTC. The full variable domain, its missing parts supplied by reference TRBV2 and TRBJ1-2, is EPEVTQTPSHQVTQMGQEVILRCVPISNHLYFYWYRQILGQKVEFLVSFYNNEISEKSEIFDDQFSVERPDGSNFTLKIRSTKLEDSAMYFCATGTGVYGYTFGSGTRLTVV.

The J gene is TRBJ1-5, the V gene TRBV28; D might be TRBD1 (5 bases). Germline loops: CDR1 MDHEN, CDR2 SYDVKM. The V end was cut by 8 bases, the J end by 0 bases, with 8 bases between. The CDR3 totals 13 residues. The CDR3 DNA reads TGTGCCAGCGGGGGGTATAGCAATCAGCCCCAGCATTTT. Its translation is CASGGYSNQPQHF.

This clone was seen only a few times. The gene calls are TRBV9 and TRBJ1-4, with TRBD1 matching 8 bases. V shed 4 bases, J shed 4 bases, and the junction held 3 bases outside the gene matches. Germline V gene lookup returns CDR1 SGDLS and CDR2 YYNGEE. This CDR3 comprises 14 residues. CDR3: CASSTGQDNEKLFF. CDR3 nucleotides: TGTGCCAGCAGCACGGGACAGGATAATGAAAAACTGTTTTTT.

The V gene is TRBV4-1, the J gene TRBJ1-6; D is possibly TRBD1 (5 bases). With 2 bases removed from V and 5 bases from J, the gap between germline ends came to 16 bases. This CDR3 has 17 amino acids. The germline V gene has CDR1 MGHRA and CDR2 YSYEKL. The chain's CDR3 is CASSQTAGGANNSPLHF. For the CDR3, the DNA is TGCGCCAGCAGCCAAACCGCCGGGGGAGCAAATAATTCACCCCTCCACTTT.

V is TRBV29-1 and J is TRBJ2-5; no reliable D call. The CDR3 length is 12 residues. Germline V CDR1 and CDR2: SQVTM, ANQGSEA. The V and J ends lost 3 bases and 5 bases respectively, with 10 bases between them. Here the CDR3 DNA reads TGCAGCGTTGATCCCGCTAAGGAGACCCAGTACTTC. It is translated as CSVDPAKETQYF.

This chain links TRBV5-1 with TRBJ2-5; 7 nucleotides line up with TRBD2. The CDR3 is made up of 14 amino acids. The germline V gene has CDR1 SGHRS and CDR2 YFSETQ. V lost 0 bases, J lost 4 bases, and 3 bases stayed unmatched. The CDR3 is CASSLVGGSETQYF. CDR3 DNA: TGCGCCAGCAGCTTGGTGGGGGGGTCAGAGACCCAGTACTTC.

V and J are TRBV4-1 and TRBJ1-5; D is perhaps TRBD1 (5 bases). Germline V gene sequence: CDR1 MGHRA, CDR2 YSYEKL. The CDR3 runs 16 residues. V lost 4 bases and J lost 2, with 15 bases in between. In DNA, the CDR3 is TGCGCCAGCAGCCTAACCTTGGGGCCGGGCAATCAGCCCCAGCATTTT. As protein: CASSLTLGPGNQPQHF.

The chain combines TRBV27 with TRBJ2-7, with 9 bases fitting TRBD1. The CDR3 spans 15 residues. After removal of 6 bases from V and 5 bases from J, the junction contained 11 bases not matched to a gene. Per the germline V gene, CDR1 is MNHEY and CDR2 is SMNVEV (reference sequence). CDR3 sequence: CASSLLPGQGNEQYF. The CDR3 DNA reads TGTGCCAGCAGCTTACTTCCGGGACAGGGAAACGAGCAGTACTTC.

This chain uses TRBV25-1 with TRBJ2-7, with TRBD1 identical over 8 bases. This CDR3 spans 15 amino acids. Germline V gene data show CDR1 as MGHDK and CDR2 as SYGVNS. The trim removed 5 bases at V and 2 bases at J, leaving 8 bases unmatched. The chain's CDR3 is CASSNDRGFTYEQYF. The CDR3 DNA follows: TGTGCCAGCAGTAACGACAGGGGCTTTACCTACGAGCAGTACTTC.

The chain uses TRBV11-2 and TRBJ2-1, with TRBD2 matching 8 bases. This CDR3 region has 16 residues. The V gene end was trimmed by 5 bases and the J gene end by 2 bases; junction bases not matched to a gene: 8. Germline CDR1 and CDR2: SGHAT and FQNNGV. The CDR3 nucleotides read TGTGCCAGCAGCCTCCTCGGAGCGGGGGCCTACAATGAGCAGTTCTTC. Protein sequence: CASSLLGAGAYNEQFF.

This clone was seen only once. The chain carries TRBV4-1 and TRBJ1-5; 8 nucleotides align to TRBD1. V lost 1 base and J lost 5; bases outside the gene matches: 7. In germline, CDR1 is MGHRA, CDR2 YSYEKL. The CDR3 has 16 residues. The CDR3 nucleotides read TGCGCCAGCAGCCAAGCATGGGACAGGAGGTATCAGCCCCAGCATTTT. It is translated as CASSQAWDRRYQPQHF.

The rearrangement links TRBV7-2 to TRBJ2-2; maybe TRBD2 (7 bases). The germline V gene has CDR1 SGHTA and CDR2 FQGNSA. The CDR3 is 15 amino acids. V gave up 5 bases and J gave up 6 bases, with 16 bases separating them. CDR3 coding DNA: TGTGCCAGCAGCCCAGAAGGGGGAGGGTCCGGGGAGCTGTTTTTT. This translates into CASSPEGGGSGELFF.

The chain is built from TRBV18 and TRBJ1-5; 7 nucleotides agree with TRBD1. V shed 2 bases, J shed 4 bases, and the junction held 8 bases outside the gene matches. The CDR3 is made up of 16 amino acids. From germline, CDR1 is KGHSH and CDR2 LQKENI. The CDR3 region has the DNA TGTGCCAGCTCACCAAAATGGGACAGCCCTAATCAGCCCCAGCATTTT. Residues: CASSPKWDSPNQPQHF.

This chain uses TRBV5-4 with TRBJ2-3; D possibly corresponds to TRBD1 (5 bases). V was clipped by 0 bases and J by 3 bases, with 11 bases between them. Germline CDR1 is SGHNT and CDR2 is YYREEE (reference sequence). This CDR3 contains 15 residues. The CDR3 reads CASSLDGAGTDTQYF. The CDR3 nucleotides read TGTGCCAGCAGCTTGGATGGGGCAGGGACAGATACGCAGTATTTT.

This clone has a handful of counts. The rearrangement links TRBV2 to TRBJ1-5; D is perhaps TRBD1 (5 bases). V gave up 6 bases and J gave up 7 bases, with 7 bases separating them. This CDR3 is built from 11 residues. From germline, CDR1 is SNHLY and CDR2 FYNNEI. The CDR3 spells CASRGGQPQHF. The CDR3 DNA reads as TGTGCCAGCAGGGGGGGACAGCCCCAGCATTTT.

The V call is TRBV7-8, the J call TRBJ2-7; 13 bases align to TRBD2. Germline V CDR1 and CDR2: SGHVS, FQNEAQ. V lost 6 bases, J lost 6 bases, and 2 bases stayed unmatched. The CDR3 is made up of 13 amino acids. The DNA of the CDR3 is TGTGCCAGCAGAGGGACTAGCGGGATCGAGCAGTACTTC. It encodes CASRGTSGIEQYF.

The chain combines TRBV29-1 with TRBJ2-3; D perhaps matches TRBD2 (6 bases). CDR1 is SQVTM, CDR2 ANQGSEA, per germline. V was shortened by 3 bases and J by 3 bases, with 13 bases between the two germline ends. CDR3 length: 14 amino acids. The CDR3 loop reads CSVDGGPLTDTQYF. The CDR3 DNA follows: TGCAGCGTTGACGGGGGACCCTTGACAGATACGCAGTATTTT.

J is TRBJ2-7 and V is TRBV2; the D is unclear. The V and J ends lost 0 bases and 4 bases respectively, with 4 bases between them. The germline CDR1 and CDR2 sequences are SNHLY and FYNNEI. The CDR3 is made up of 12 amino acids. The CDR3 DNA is TGTGCCAGCAGTGAAGCCTTGTACGAGCAGTACTTC. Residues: CASSEALYEQYF.

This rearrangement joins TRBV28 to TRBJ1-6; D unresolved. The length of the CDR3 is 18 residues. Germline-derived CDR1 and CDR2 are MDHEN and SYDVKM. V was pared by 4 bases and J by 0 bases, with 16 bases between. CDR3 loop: CASSSPSIPYSYNSPLHF. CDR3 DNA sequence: TGTGCCAGCAGTTCCCCTTCAATTCCCTACTCCTATAATTCACCCCTCCACTTT. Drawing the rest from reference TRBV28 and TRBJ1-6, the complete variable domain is DVKVTQSSRYLVKRTGEKVFLECVQDMDHENMFWYRQDPGLGLRLIYFSYDVKMKEKGDIPEGYSVSREKKERFSLILESASTNQTSMYLCASSSPSIPYSYNSPLHFGNGTRLTVT.

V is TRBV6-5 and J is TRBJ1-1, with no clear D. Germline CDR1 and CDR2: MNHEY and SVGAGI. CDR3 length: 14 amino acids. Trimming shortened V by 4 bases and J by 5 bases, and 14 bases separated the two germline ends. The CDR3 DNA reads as TGTGCCAGCAGTTCTGGACTGAGTGGGACTGAAGCTTTCTTT. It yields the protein CASSSGLSGTEAFF.

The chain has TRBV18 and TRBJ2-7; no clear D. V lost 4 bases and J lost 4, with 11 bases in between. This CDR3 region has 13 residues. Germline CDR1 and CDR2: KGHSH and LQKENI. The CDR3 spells CASSQTSSYEQYF. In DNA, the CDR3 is TGTGCCAGCTCACAGACAAGTTCTTACGAGCAGTACTTC.

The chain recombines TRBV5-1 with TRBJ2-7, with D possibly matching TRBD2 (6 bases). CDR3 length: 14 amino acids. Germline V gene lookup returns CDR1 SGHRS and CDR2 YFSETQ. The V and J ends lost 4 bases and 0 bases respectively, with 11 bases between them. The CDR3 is CASSTGLVSYEQYF. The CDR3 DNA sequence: TGCGCCAGCAGCACGGGACTCGTCTCCTACGAGCAGTACTTC.

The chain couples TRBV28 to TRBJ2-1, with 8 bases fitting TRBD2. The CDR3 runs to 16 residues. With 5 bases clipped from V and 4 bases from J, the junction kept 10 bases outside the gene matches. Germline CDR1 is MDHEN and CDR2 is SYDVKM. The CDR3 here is CASSPPPGGRYNEQFF. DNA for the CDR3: TGTGCCAGCAGTCCTCCCCCGGGAGGGCGGTACAATGAGCAGTTCTTC.

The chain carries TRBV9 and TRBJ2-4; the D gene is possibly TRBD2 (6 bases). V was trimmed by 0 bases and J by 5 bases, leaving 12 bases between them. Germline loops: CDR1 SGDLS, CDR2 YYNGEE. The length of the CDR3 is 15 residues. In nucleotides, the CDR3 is TGTGCCAGCAGCGTAGCGGGAGTCGGTCAAAACATTCAGTACTTC. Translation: CASSVAGVGQNIQYF.

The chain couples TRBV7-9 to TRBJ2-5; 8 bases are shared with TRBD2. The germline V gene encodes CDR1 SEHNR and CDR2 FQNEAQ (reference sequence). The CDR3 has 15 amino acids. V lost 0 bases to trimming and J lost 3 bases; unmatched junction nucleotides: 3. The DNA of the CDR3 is TGTGCCAGCAGCTTAGCGTCCGGGAGGGAAGAGACCCAGTACTTC. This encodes CASSLASGREETQYF.

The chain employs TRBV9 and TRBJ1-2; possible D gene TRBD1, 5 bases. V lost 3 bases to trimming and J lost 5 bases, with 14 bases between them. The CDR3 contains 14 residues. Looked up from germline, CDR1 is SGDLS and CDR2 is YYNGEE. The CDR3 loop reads CASSGTPGRYGYTF. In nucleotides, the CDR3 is TGTGCCAGCAGCGGGACCCCAGGGCGGTATGGCTACACCTTC. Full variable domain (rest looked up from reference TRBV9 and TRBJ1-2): DSGVTQTPKHLITATGQRVTLRCSPRSGDLSVYWYQQSLDQGLQFLIQYYNGEERAKGNILERFSAQQFPDLHSELNLSSLELGDSALYFCASSGTPGRYGYTFGSGTRLTVV.

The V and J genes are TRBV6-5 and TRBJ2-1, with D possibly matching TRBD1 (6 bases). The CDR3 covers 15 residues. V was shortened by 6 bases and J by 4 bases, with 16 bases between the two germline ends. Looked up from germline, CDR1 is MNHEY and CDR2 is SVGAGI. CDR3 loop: CASSIGYGQYNEQFF. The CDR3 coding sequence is TGTGCCAGCAGCATAGGCTACGGACAGTACAATGAGCAGTTCTTC.